This T cell receptor beta chain was found in a study of identical twins. Each CDR3 protein gets one entry after TCRdb re-called the 5' RACE reads with MiXCR. The table lists under 300,000 distinct CDR3 sequences, 5% to 7% of them singletons. Study-level results: Memory repertoires lacked the insertion deficit that abundant cord blood beta clonotypes showed.

Trimming removed 5 bases from V and 5 bases from J; junction bases left unmatched: 7. This CDR3 has 14 residues. Germline CDR1 and CDR2: PRHDT and FYEKMQ (reference sequence). This clonotype turned up a few times. As yet, its antigen is unknown. Separately, the same data were catalogued under a study of T cells expressing NK-cell markers. From that second work: Among the eight sequenced donors, seven tested HCMV-seropositive and one tested seronegative.

The rearrangement joins TRBV13 to TRBJ1-1; 8 bases fit TRBD1. The sequence came from a woman aged 18-29 years in good health. Sequenced sample: CD8+ T cells sorted from blood. The CDR3 protein is CASSRPQGGTEAFF. In nucleotides, the CDR3 is TGTGCCAGCAGCCGGCCACAGGGGGGTACTGAAGCTTTCTTT.